A single sample is the source of the 16 T cell receptor beta chains below, sequenced in a study of PD-1 blockade in classical Hodgkin lymphoma. Relapse after autologous stem cell transplantation occurred in every patient, and brentuximab vedotin exposure varied. Profiled with immunoSEQ multiplex PCR; TCRdb holds only in-frame clones, not every one. Of about 98,000 clones in the sample, roughly 79% were seen once. The sample in question was peripheral blood mononuclear cells (PBMCs), obtained before the second cycle of nivolumab. The source is a human donor with classical Hodgkin lymphoma.

This clone has more than one count but fewer than ten. J is TRBJ1-3 and V is TRBV30; D remains ambiguous. V shed 2 bases and J shed 9 bases, with 11 bases lying between them. Germline CDR1 reads GTSNPN; CDR2 reads SVGIG (reference sequence). The CDR3 runs 12 residues. CDR3 amino acids: CAWSWAPGTIYF. For the CDR3, the DNA is TGTGCCTGGAGTTGGGCGCCTGGCACCATATATTTT.

This clone was recorded once. The J gene is TRBJ2-2, the V gene TRBV6-6, with 7 bases that match TRBD1. With 5 bases clipped from V and 4 bases from J, the junction kept 7 bases outside the gene matches. The CDR3 totals 15 residues. Per the germline V gene, CDR1 is MNHNY and CDR2 is SVGAGI (reference sequence). The CDR3 loop is CASSQTGWGTGELFF. In nucleotides, the CDR3 is TGTGCCAGCAGTCAGACAGGGTGGGGCACCGGGGAGCTGTTTTTT.

V usage is TRBV28 and J usage is TRBJ2-2; 15 nucleotides align to TRBD2. Trimming cost V 3 bases and J 6 bases; bases outside gene matches: 2. CDR3 length: 16 residues. The germline CDR1 and CDR2 sequences are MDHEN and SYDVKM. Written as DNA, the CDR3 is TGTGCCAGCAGTTTGCGGACTAGCGGGAGGGCCGGGGAGCTGTTTTTT. Its protein is CASSLRTSGRAGELFF.

This clone has just one count. The CDR3: CASSPTAPMNTEAFF. The CDR3 DNA follows: TGCGCCAGCAGCCCGACAGCTCCCATGAACACTGAAGCTTTCTTT. The V call is TRBV5-1, the J call TRBJ1-1; perhaps TRBD1 as D (5 bases). The CDR3 totals 15 residues. Germline V gene sequence: CDR1 SGHRS, CDR2 YFSETQ. V dropped 4 bases and J dropped 0 bases, with 13 bases sitting between them.

The chain recombines TRBV11-2 with TRBJ1-1; D not resolved. The CDR3 is made up of 16 amino acids. The V end lost 4 bases, the J end lost 1 base, and 16 bases lay between the germline ends. Germline assignment: CDR1 SGHAT and CDR2 FQNNGV. The CDR3 coding sequence is TGTGCCAGCAGCTCTTGGTTCAGGACTGGGAACACTGAAGCTTTCTTT. This gives the protein CASSSWFRTGNTEAFF. The full variable domain, its missing parts supplied by reference TRBV11-2 and TRBJ1-1, is EAGVAQSPRYKIIEKRQSVAFWCNPISGHATLYWYQQILGQGPKLLIQFQNNGVVDDSQLPKDRFSAERLKGVDSTLKIQPAKLEDSAVYLCASSSWFRTGNTEAFFGQGTRLTVV.

There are a few counts of this clone. This sequence joins TRBV7-8 and TRBJ2-7, with 9 positions matching TRBD1. V was pared by 4 bases and J by 4 bases, with 11 bases of the junction left unmatched. Germline CDR1 and CDR2: SGHVS and FQNEAQ. The CDR3 runs 16 residues. This CDR3 reads CASSSEPGQGKYEQYF. CDR3 bases: TGTGCCAGCAGCTCAGAACCGGGACAGGGAAAATACGAGCAGTACTTC. The entire variable domain, with the rest obtained from reference TRBV7-8 and TRBJ2-7, is as follows: GAGVSQSPRYKVAKRGQDVALRCDPISGHVSLFWYQQALGQGPEFLTYFQNEAQLDKSGLPSDRFFAERPEGSVSTLKIQRTQQEDSAVYLCASSSEPGQGKYEQYFGPGTRLTVT.

This chain uses TRBV5-4 with TRBJ1-1, with 10 nucleotides matching TRBD1. Germline assignment: CDR1 SGHNT and CDR2 YYREEE (reference sequence). The CDR3 extends over 14 amino acids. The trim removed 4 bases at V and 3 bases at J, leaving 3 bases unmatched. The CDR3 loop is CASSTGTGDTEAFF. CDR3 DNA: TGTGCCAGCAGCACCGGGACAGGGGACACTGAAGCTTTCTTT.

The chain links TRBV20-1 to TRBJ2-1; D is unclear. V was trimmed by 6 bases and J by 3 bases, leaving 6 bases between them. The CDR3 length is 11 residues. Germline assignment: CDR1 DFQATT and CDR2 SNEGSKA (reference sequence). The CDR3 nucleotides read TGCAGTGCCGAGGACTACAATGAGCAGTTCTTC. It yields the protein CSAEDYNEQFF.

In its sample, this clone is medium-sized (0.01 to 0.1%). The J gene is TRBJ2-2, the V gene TRBV5-4; 14 bases align to TRBD2. Per the germline V gene, CDR1 is SGHNT and CDR2 is YYREEE (reference sequence). The J segment lost 6 bases and the V segment lost 4 bases, leaving 11 bases of the junction unmatched. This CDR3 region has 18 residues. The DNA for the CDR3 is TGTGCCAGCAGCCCAGAGGGACTAGCGGGAGAGCGGGCCGGGGAGCTGTTTTTT. Translating gives CASSPEGLAGERAGELFF.

This sequence joins TRBV12-5 and TRBJ1-2, with D maybe TRBD1 (6 bases). There are 16 residues in the CDR3. Trimming removed 0 bases at V and 3 bases at J, with 14 bases between. Germline lookup yields CDR1 LGHNT and CDR2 FRNRAP. The CDR3 region is CASGLVSRGKDYGYTF. CDR3 sequence (DNA): TGTGCTAGTGGTTTGGTATCCAGGGGCAAGGACTATGGCTACACCTTC.

The chain employs TRBV10-3 and TRBJ2-1; tentatively, D is TRBD2 (6 bases). This CDR3 contains 13 residues. V gave up 7 bases and J gave up 5 bases, with 12 bases separating them. The V gene's germline CDR1 is ENHRY and CDR2 SYGVKD. CDR3 nucleotide sequence: TGTGCCATCATGGGGGGAGGCAACAATGAGCAGTTCTTC. Encoded protein: CAIMGGGNNEQFF.

The chain joins TRBV6-1 to TRBJ2-2, with a weak D call TRBD2 (6 bases). The length of the CDR3 is 15 residues. The ends were cut back, 6 bases at V and 7 bases at J, with 18 bases in the middle. In germline, CDR1 is MNHNS, CDR2 SASEGT. Here the CDR3 reads CASSLGKRASGELFF. The CDR3 DNA reads as TGTGCCAGCAGCCTAGGGAAGCGGGCAAGCGGGGAGCTGTTTTTT.

The chain combines TRBV5-6 with TRBJ1-4, with D maybe TRBD1 (5 bases). The germline V gene encodes CDR1 SGHDT and CDR2 YYEEEE. Trimming stripped 0 bases from V and 8 bases from J, with 14 bases between. This CDR3 contains 15 residues. The chain's CDR3 is CASSLGPGLGEKLFF. The CDR3, as DNA: TGTGCCAGCAGCTTGGGGCCAGGGTTAGGCGAAAAACTGTTTTTT.

This chain joins TRBV30 and TRBJ2-2; TRBD1 is a possible D gene (7 bases). Trimming removed 6 bases from V and 7 bases from J, with 18 bases in between. The CDR3 extends over 14 amino acids. The germline V gene has CDR1 GTSNPN and CDR2 SVGIG (reference sequence). CDR3 protein: CACLGRQGNGELFF. The CDR3 DNA sequence: TGTGCCTGCCTCGGGAGACAGGGTAACGGGGAGCTGTTTTTT.

The rearrangement links TRBV7-2 to TRBJ2-7, with unresolved D. From germline, CDR1 is SGHTA and CDR2 FQGNSA. This CDR3 has 13 amino acids. Trimming pared 1 base from V and 3 bases from J, leaving 7 bases between. The CDR3 here is CASSLEVIYEQYF. The CDR3 bases are TGTGCCAGCAGCTTAGAAGTCATCTACGAGCAGTACTTC. The variable domain in full, with the rest retrieved from reference TRBV7-2 and TRBJ2-7, is GAGVSQSPSNKVTEKGKDVELRCDPISGHTALYWYRQSLGQGLEFLIYFQGNSAPDKSGLPSDRFSAERTGGSVSTLTIQRTQQEDSAVYLCASSLEVIYEQYFGPGTRLTVT.

The chain recombines TRBV10-3 with TRBJ1-2, with no clear D. The germline V and J ends were trimmed by 0 bases and 0 bases, with 11 bases remaining between them. The CDR3 length is 16 residues. CDR1 is ENHRY, CDR2 SYGVKD, per germline. The CDR3 spells CAISESTVSANYGYTF. The CDR3 region has the DNA TGTGCCATCAGTGAGTCAACGGTTTCAGCTAACTATGGCTACACCTTC.